The 8 T cell receptor beta chains below were found in one sample sequenced in a study of regulatory T cells. Overall study results and limits: In CD3G-deficient patients, conventional CD4+ T cells were enriched for hydrophobic CDR3 residues at positions 6 and 7.

These TCRs are of unknown antigen specificity. Amplification used 52 TRBV primers and 13 TRBJ primers. Only in-frame clones appear in the TCRdb table, and some are missing; sequencing was by immunoSEQ multiplex PCR. The data hold some 38,000 clones, with 75% to 90% observed a single time. The sequencing input was conventional CD4+ T cells sorted from blood. The receptor source for this set is a person under 35 with CD3G deficiency.

This rearrangement joins TRBV9 to TRBJ2-7, with D unclear. The ends were cut back, 0 bases at V and 1 base at J, with 8 bases in the middle. Germline V gives CDR1 SGDLS, CDR2 YYNGEE. CDR3 length: 14 residues. The CDR3 is CASSVVARSYEQYF. The DNA for the CDR3 is TGTGCCAGCAGCGTAGTCGCTAGATCCTACGAGCAGTACTTC. Filled out from reference TRBV9 and TRBJ2-7, the complete variable domain reads DSGVTQTPKHLITATGQRVTLRCSPRSGDLSVYWYQQSLDQGLQFLIQYYNGEERAKGNILERFSAQQFPDLHSELNLSSLELGDSALYFCASSVVARSYEQYFGPGTRLTVT.

The CDR3 sequence: CASKECGRTDTQYF. Written as DNA, the CDR3 is TGCGCCAGCAAGGAATGCGGGAGGACAGATACGCAGTATTTT. The chain uses TRBV10-1 and TRBJ2-3; 8 bases fit TRBD2. The CDR3 contains 14 residues. J lost 3 bases, V lost 7 bases, and 6 bases had no gene match. From germline, CDR1 is WNHNN and CDR2 SYGVQD (reference sequence).

The rearrangement uses TRBV19 and TRBJ2-3, with D unclear. Germline V gene data show CDR1 as LNHDA and CDR2 as SQIVND (reference sequence). Deletions cut 6 bases from V and 2 bases from J, with 9 bases between. The CDR3 sequence is 13 residues long. CDR3 in DNA: TGTGCCAGTAGAGGCCGGACCACAGATACGCAGTATTTT. Translated, it gives CASRGRTTDTQYF. The full variable domain, its missing parts supplied by reference TRBV19 and TRBJ2-3, is DGGITQSPKYLFRKEGQNVTLSCEQNLNHDAMYWYRQDPGQGLRLIYYSQIVNDFQKGDIAEGYSVSREKKESFPLTVTSAQKNPTAFYLCASRGRTTDTQYFGPGTRLTVL.

In its sample, this clone was seen once. The J gene is TRBJ1-1, the V gene TRBV6-1, with D perhaps TRBD1 (5 bases). Between the trimmed V and J ends, which lost 2 bases and 6 bases, there was a span of 13 bases. Looked up from germline, CDR1 is MNHNS and CDR2 is SASEGT. CDR3 length equals 14 residues. In DNA form, the CDR3 reads TGTGCCAGCAGTGAAAGGGGTCAGGCATCTGAAGCTTTCTTT. Translation gives CASSERGQASEAFF.

This clone has just one count. This chain connects TRBV28 to TRBJ2-7; 8 nucleotides match TRBD1. CDR1 is MDHEN and CDR2 is SYDVKM in the germline V gene. Losses at the gene ends were 3 bases for V and 5 bases for J; bases not matched to a gene: 9. This CDR3 is built from 15 residues. The CDR3, as DNA: TGTGCCAGCAGTTTTCAGACAGGGGTGGTTAACGAGCAGTACTTC. Translated: CASSFQTGVVNEQYF. Filled out from reference TRBV28 and TRBJ2-7, the complete variable domain reads DVKVTQSSRYLVKRTGEKVFLECVQDMDHENMFWYRQDPGLGLRLIYFSYDVKMKEKGDIPEGYSVSREKKERFSLILESASTNQTSMYLCASSFQTGVVNEQYFGPGTRLTVT.

CDR3 nucleotides: TGTGCCAGCAGGAGAATGGCGGGAGGGACCGGGGAGCTGTTTTTT. Protein product: CASRRMAGGTGELFF. The chain joins TRBV6-1 to TRBJ2-2, with 9 nucleotides matching TRBD2. With 6 bases clipped from V and 5 bases from J, the junction kept 7 bases outside the gene matches. CDR3 length equals 15 residues. Germline values: CDR1 MNHNS, CDR2 SASEGT.

This clone was picked up one time. J is TRBJ2-7 and V is TRBV28, with TRBD2 identical over 9 bases. Germline CDR1 MDHEN, CDR2 SYDVKM. The CDR3 is made up of 15 amino acids. V was clipped by 5 bases and J by 3 bases; unmatched bases: 8. The CDR3 nucleotides are TGTGCCAGCAGTCCGGGACTAGCTGGTGGCTACGAGCAGTACTTC. Translated: CASSPGLAGGYEQYF.

The chain couples TRBV4-1 to TRBJ2-7; TRBD1 or TRBD2 may be the D gene (5 bases each). This CDR3 has 15 amino acids. The V gene's germline CDR1 is MGHRA and CDR2 YSYEKL. Deletions cut 0 bases from V and 10 bases from J, with 19 bases between. DNA for the CDR3: TGCGCCAGCAGCCAAGATGGGGGAGTACATAACCCTCAGTACTTC. Translation gives CASSQDGGVHNPQYF.